These 26 T cell receptor beta chains were all obtained from the same sample, sequenced in a study of cytomegalovirus exposure and HLA in healthy donors. The PCR had 60 Vbeta and 13 Jbeta primers. Assay used: immunoSEQ multiplex PCR; TCRdb lists only in-frame clones, some missing. The repertoire holds 180,000 or so clones, with around 78% as singletons. The sequencing input was PBMCs. These receptors all come from a woman aged 30 to 39 in good health and CMV-seropositive.

The chain carries TRBV14 and TRBJ1-1; 8 bases align to TRBD1. Germline trimming cut 2 bases from V and 1 base from J; bases unmatched to any gene: 3. This CDR3 has 15 residues. Germline-derived CDR1 and CDR2 are SGHDN and FVKESK. The CDR3 protein is CASSQLGTGNTEAFF. The CDR3 nucleotides are TGTGCCAGCAGCCAACTTGGGACAGGGAACACTGAAGCTTTCTTT.

J is TRBJ1-1 and V is TRBV18; D not resolved. The CDR3 is made up of 15 amino acids. Germline V gene data show CDR1 as KGHSH and CDR2 as LQKENI. Between the trimmed V and J ends, which lost 4 bases and 1 base, there was a span of 13 bases. DNA of the CDR3: TGTGCCAGCTCACTGACACCCGTTGGGAACACTGAAGCTTTCTTT. It translates to CASSLTPVGNTEAFF.

The chain couples TRBV5-1 to TRBJ2-1; TRBD2 agrees at 16 bases. V was pared by 5 bases and J by 7 bases, with 6 bases of the junction left unmatched. The CDR3 totals 16 residues. CDR1 is SGHRS and CDR2 is YFSETQ in the germline V gene. In nucleotides, the CDR3 is TGCGCCAGCAGGCCCGGGACTAGCGGGGGGGGGAATGAGCAGTTCTTC. Protein product: CASRPGTSGGGNEQFF.

The V and J genes are TRBV27 and TRBJ2-7, with 8 positions matching TRBD2. V gave up 10 bases and J gave up 2 bases; unmatched junction bases: 10. The CDR3 totals 14 residues. Per germline, CDR1 MNHEY and CDR2 SMNVEV (reference sequence). CDR3 nucleotides: TGTGCCAACCGGAAACTAGCGGAGACCTACGAGCAGTACTTC. As protein: CANRKLAETYEQYF.

The gene calls are TRBV6-6 and TRBJ1-5; D ambiguous. Germline lookup yields CDR1 MNHNY and CDR2 SVGAGI (reference sequence). CDR3 length equals 12 residues. The germline V and J ends were trimmed by 7 bases and 4 bases, with 8 bases remaining between them. In nucleotides, the CDR3 is TGTGCCAGCACAGTTTTTAATCAGCCCCAGCATTTT. Amino acids: CASTVFNQPQHF.

The chain has TRBV19 and TRBJ1-5; no clear D. The CDR3 spans 12 residues. Trimming left V 5 bases short and J 4 bases short, with 6 bases between. Germline CDR1 is LNHDA and CDR2 is SQIVND (reference sequence). CDR3 sequence reads: CASSLTNQPQHF. The CDR3 nucleotides are TGTGCCAGTAGTTTGACAAATCAGCCCCAGCATTTT.

This clone has just a few counts. This chain connects TRBV2 to TRBJ1-2, with D perhaps matching TRBD1 (5 bases). Germline V gene lookup returns CDR1 SNHLY and CDR2 FYNNEI. V lost 6 bases, J lost 3 bases, and 8 bases lay in between. The CDR3 runs 12 residues. In DNA, the CDR3 is TGTGCCAGCAGGGACAACTACTATGGCTACACCTTC. This encodes CASRDNYYGYTF.

V is TRBV6-5 and J is TRBJ2-1, with 9 bases fitting TRBD2. The CDR3 extends over 16 amino acids. Per germline, CDR1 MNHEY and CDR2 SVGAGI. J was trimmed by 8 bases and V by 3 bases; bases with no gene match: 11. The CDR3 reads CASSYGPGGREHEQFF. Written as DNA, the CDR3 is TGTGCCAGCAGTTATGGCCCCGGCGGGAGGGAACATGAGCAGTTCTTC.

This clone has more than one count but fewer than ten. The chain recombines TRBV7-2 with TRBJ1-2; D not resolved. This CDR3 region has 15 residues. The V gene's germline CDR1 is SGHTA and CDR2 FQGNSA. Between the trimmed V and J ends, which lost 5 bases and 4 bases, there was a span of 17 bases. CDR3 sequence (DNA): TGTGCCAGCAGCCCAACCCCGTTAGATGGCTATGGCTACACCTTC. Translated, it gives CASSPTPLDGYGYTF.

This sequence joins TRBV5-1 and TRBJ2-7; D possibly corresponds to TRBD2 (6 bases). Trimming took off 4 bases at V and 3 bases at J, with 14 bases between the two ends. The CDR3 totals 14 residues. Looked up from germline, CDR1 is SGHRS and CDR2 is YFSETQ. CDR3 amino acids: CASSLGGIIYEQYF. The CDR3 region has the DNA TGCGCCAGCAGCCTCGGCGGGATAATCTACGAGCAGTACTTC. Filled out from reference TRBV5-1 and TRBJ2-7, the complete variable domain reads KAGVTQTPRYLIKTRGQQVTLSCSPISGHRSVSWYQQTPGQGLQFLFEYFSETQRNKGNFPGRFSGRQFSNSRSEMNVSTLELGDSALYLCASSLGGIIYEQYFGPGTRLTVT.

This chain joins TRBV5-6 and TRBJ2-2; 9 bases match TRBD2. The CDR3 runs to 18 residues. With V trimmed by 1 base and J by 1 base, 8 bases remained unmatched. Germline-derived CDR1 and CDR2 are SGHDT and YYEEEE. The CDR3 spells CASSLRFGAGGNTGELFF. DNA for the CDR3: TGTGCCAGCAGCTTGAGGTTCGGAGCGGGAGGGAACACCGGGGAGCTGTTTTTT.

The table lists this clone with a few counts. The chain couples TRBV6-5 to TRBJ1-2; no definite D call. The V and J ends lost 6 bases and 5 bases respectively, with 10 bases between them. Germline loops: CDR1 MNHEY, CDR2 SVGAGI. The CDR3 consists of 12 residues. The CDR3 sequence: CASRATEYGYTF. The CDR3 DNA follows: TGTGCCAGCAGGGCAACAGAGTATGGCTACACCTTC.

This chain uses TRBV10-3 with TRBJ2-5; D perhaps matches TRBD2 (5 bases). CDR1 is ENHRY and CDR2 is SYGVKD in the germline V gene. The CDR3 consists of 15 residues. V lost 2 bases to trimming and J lost 2 bases, with 12 bases between them. The CDR3 spells CAISEGRGSQETQYF. CDR3 in DNA: TGTGCCATCAGTGAGGGACGGGGATCTCAAGAGACCCAGTACTTC.

The chain has TRBV18 and TRBJ2-3; D not resolved. V gave up 2 bases and J gave up 1 base, with 13 bases separating them. The V gene's germline CDR1 is KGHSH and CDR2 LQKENI. The CDR3 is 16 residues long. CDR3 DNA sequence: TGTGCCAGCTCACCAGGGCCCCCCTCCGGCACAGATACGCAGTATTTT. This sequence encodes CASSPGPPSGTDTQYF.

CDR3 DNA sequence: TGTGCCTGGGACAGGGGAGGTAAGCCCCAGCATTTT. It translates to CAWDRGGKPQHF. This sequence joins TRBV30 and TRBJ1-5; 8 bases agree with TRBD1. The CDR3 totals 12 residues. CDR1 and CDR2 from the germline V gene are GTSNPN and SVGIG (reference sequence). J was trimmed by 8 bases and V by 5 bases; bases with no gene match: 5.

This clone was seen more than once but under ten times. The CDR3 coding sequence is TGTGCCAGCAGCCGGGGGACAGGCCTGGGGAACACTGAAGCTTTCTTT. It specifies CASSRGTGLGNTEAFF. This sequence joins TRBV5-6 and TRBJ1-1; the match to TRBD1 covers 8 bases. CDR3 length: 16 residues. Unmatched junction bases numbered 9, after V lost 4 bases and J lost 1 base. In germline, CDR1 is SGHDT, CDR2 YYEEEE.

The genes are TRBV5-1 and TRBJ1-5; the match to TRBD1 covers 8 bases. V was pared by 3 bases and J by 4 bases, with 6 bases of the junction left unmatched. The CDR3 runs to 15 residues. Germline V lookup: CDR1 SGHRS, CDR2 YFSETQ. The CDR3 region has the DNA TGCGCCAGCAGCTACGGACAGGGTGGGAATCAGCCCCAGCATTTT. Its protein product is CASSYGQGGNQPQHF.

The V and J genes are TRBV14 and TRBJ1-1, with no clear D. The CDR3 totals 15 residues. Germline CDR1 reads SGHDN; CDR2 reads FVKESK. V lost 8 bases and J 1 base, leaving 17 bases between the germline ends. The DNA for the CDR3 is TGTGCCAGCGGGCTTCGTGCGGGTACGAACACTGAAGCTTTCTTT. Translation gives CASGLRAGTNTEAFF.

The J gene is TRBJ2-2, the V gene TRBV2; tentative D call: TRBD1 (5 bases). Trimming took 3 bases from V and 6 from J, leaving 8 bases between them. CDR3 length: 13 amino acids. Germline CDR1 and CDR2: SNHLY and FYNNEI. DNA of the CDR3: TGTGCCAGCAGTGACAGGGCGGCCGGGGAGCTGTTTTTT. This encodes CASSDRAAGELFF.

The sample holds one count of this clone. V gene TRBV2 combines with J gene TRBJ1-2; 7 positions agree with TRBD1. This CDR3 is 13 amino acids long. V dropped 7 bases and J dropped 3; count of bases not matched to a gene: 5. Germline loops: CDR1 SNHLY, CDR2 FYNNEI. The CDR3 bases are TGTGCCAGCAAGGGGGCGCGGGACTATGGCTACACCTTC. Encoded protein: CASKGARDYGYTF.

J is TRBJ1-2 and V is TRBV5-1, with TRBD1 matching 8 bases. The germline CDR1 and CDR2 sequences are SGHRS and YFSETQ. CDR3 length: 14 amino acids. J gave up 7 bases and V 4 bases, and 9 bases lay outside the gene matches. For the CDR3, the DNA is TGCGCCAGCAGCGATGACAGGGGTAGAGGTGGCTACACCTTC. Translation: CASSDDRGRGGYTF.

This chain joins TRBV9 and TRBJ2-1; D might be TRBD2 (6 bases). Trimming took 3 bases from V and 14 from J, leaving 15 bases between them. Germline loops: CDR1 SGDLS, CDR2 YYNGEE. The CDR3 is made up of 12 amino acids. As DNA, the CDR3 is TGTGCCAGCAGCGACGCTTACCGGGGGAAGTTCTTC. Amino acid sequence: CASSDAYRGKFF.

The genes are TRBV25-1 and TRBJ2-5; possibly TRBD2 for D (5 bases). V lost 5 bases to trimming and J lost 5 bases, with 18 bases between them. CDR1 and CDR2 (germline): MGHDK, SYGVNS. The CDR3 spans 15 residues. Here the CDR3 DNA reads TGTGCCAGCAGTCCTGGCACTAGGATCGACGAGACCCAGTACTTC. Amino acid sequence: CASSPGTRIDETQYF. Full variable domain (outside the CDR3, taken from reference TRBV25-1 and TRBJ2-5): EADIYQTPRYLVIGTGKKITLECSQTMGHDKMYWYQQDPGMELHLIHYSYGVNSTEKGDLSSESTVSRIRTEHFPLTLESARPSHTSQYLCASSPGTRIDETQYFGPGTRLLVL.

The V call is TRBV7-2, the J call TRBJ2-3, with 12 bases aligning to TRBD1. V lost 1 base and J lost 6; bases outside the gene matches: 8. Germline lookup yields CDR1 SGHTA and CDR2 FQGNSA. This CDR3 spans 17 amino acids. The CDR3: CASSLGGTGGVPDTQYF. The CDR3 DNA reads TGTGCCAGCAGCTTAGGGGGGACAGGGGGCGTCCCCGATACGCAGTATTTT.

The chain links TRBV28 to TRBJ1-1; the D gene is possibly TRBD1 (6 bases). The length of the CDR3 is 13 residues. Germline V CDR1 and CDR2: MDHEN, SYDVKM. V was shortened by 2 bases and J by 5 bases, with 9 bases between the two germline ends. The CDR3 DNA sequence: TGTGCCAGCAGTTTACTTCAGGGGACTGAAGCTTTCTTT. Its protein is CASSLLQGTEAFF. The full variable domain, in which reference TRBV28 and TRBJ1-1 provide the parts outside the CDR3, is DVKVTQSSRYLVKRTGEKVFLECVQDMDHENMFWYRQDPGLGLRLIYFSYDVKMKEKGDIPEGYSVSREKKERFSLILESASTNQTSMYLCASSLLQGTEAFFGQGTRLTVV.

The V and J genes are TRBV19 and TRBJ1-5; the D is unclear. The V and J ends lost 7 bases and 0 bases respectively, with 10 bases between them. In germline, CDR1 is LNHDA, CDR2 SQIVND (reference sequence). The CDR3 length is 14 residues. The CDR3 coding sequence is TGTGCCAGTACGGGAGGCTATAGCAATCAGCCCCAGCATTTT. It is translated as CASTGGYSNQPQHF.